This TCR beta chain was profiled in a study of memory CD4+ T cells and cytomegalovirus serostatus. Whole-study findings and limits: Suggested: most of the CMV-linked TCR signature lies in CD4+ memory cells. Each of approximately 70 CMV-associated TCRbeta sequences occurred in one to five individuals.

Assay: immunoSEQ multiplex PCR; the TCRdb copy retains only in-frame clones and omits some. The sample includes approximately 40,000 clones, roughly three quarters of them seen just once. Concerning this clone: Its specificity is unknown.

The sort gate was single viable CD3+CD4+CD8-CD45RO+ cells for memory CD4+ T cells. Serostatus was set by detecting CMV pp150, pp28, p38, p52 IgG. This receptor was identified in an adult in good health and CMV-seronegative. Material: memory CD4+ T cells from blood.

The CDR3 loop reads CASSLMETNTEAFF. The CDR3 nucleotides are TGCGCCAGCAGCTTGATGGAGACTAACACTGAAGCTTTCTTT. The gene calls are TRBV5-1 and TRBJ1-1; D gene uncertain. The CDR3 sequence is 14 residues long. V was cut by 1 base and J by 2 bases, with 9 bases left in between. Germline V gives CDR1 SGHRS, CDR2 YFSETQ.